A single T cell receptor beta chain is shown here with its context. What it binds is not known. This sample is drawn from a study of CD8 T cells in Susac syndrome. Study-level points and caveats: CD4+ T cell repertoires in Susac syndrome exhibited no evidence of clonal expansion.

High-throughput TCR beta sequencing covered peripheral CD8+ and CD4+ T cells. The CDR3 contains 15 residues. Trimming took off 0 bases at V and 6 bases at J, with 14 bases between the two ends. Per germline, CDR1 KGHSH and CDR2 LQKENI. The RNA, about 0.45 to 1 ug, was put through reverse transcription using random hexamers. Amplification of TCR beta CDR3 was carried out by immunoSEQ multiplex PCR, which covered 54 Vbeta and 13 Jbeta segments. TCRdb re-called the immunoSEQ multiplex PCR reads with MiXCR, one entry per CDR3 protein. This table holds under 250,000 distinct CDR3 sequences, over 90% found once.

Sequencing was performed on CD4+ T cells from PBMCs. The source is a human donor with Susac syndrome. This chain connects TRBV18 to TRBJ1-2; D is uncertain. In nucleotides, the CDR3 is TGTGCCAGCTCACCACCTTTCCGGACGGGAGATGGCTACACCTTC. It yields the protein CASSPPFRTGDGYTF. Using reference TRBV18 and TRBJ1-2 for the parts outside the CDR3, the full variable domain is NAGVMQNPRHLVRRRGQEARLRCSPMKGHSHVYWYRQLPEEGLKFMVYLQKENIIDESGMPKERFSAEFPKEGPSILRIQQVVRGDSAAYFCASSPPFRTGDGYTFGSGTRLTVV.